Listed here are 16 T cell receptor beta chains from one sample, sequenced in a study of blood T cell repertoires in COVID-19. Assay: immunoSEQ multiplex PCR; the TCRdb copy retains only in-frame clones and omits some. Of approximately 200,000 clones listed, roughly four fifths were seen once; the top ten hold roughly 1.8%. The sequenced sample consisted of PBMCs or T cells enriched from blood (not recorded which). These receptors all come from a man in his 60s who had recovered from COVID-19.

In its sample, this clone was seen once. The chain couples TRBV6-5 to TRBJ1-5; D not certain. The V and J ends lost 6 bases and 6 bases respectively, with 12 bases between them. Germline CDR1 MNHEY, CDR2 SVGAGI. The CDR3 length is 13 residues. In DNA, the CDR3 is TGTGCCAGCAGCCGAAAGTTGGCTCAGCCCCAGCATTTT. It codes for CASSRKLAQPQHF.

V is TRBV2 and J is TRBJ1-2, with D possibly matching TRBD1 (5 bases). The germline gives CDR1 SNHLY, CDR2 FYNNEI. CDR3 length equals 11 residues. The V gene lost 9 bases and the J gene lost 4 bases, with 9 bases spanning the gap. The CDR3 loop reads CARTESYGYTF. In nucleotides, the CDR3 is TGTGCCAGGACAGAGTCCTATGGCTACACCTTC.

This chain uses TRBV2 with TRBJ2-1; 10 positions agree with TRBD2. The J segment lost 7 bases and the V segment lost 6 bases, leaving 9 bases of the junction unmatched. Germline lookup yields CDR1 SNHLY and CDR2 FYNNEI. The CDR3 runs to 15 residues. The CDR3 region is CASSAPRTSGNEQFF. The CDR3 coding sequence is TGTGCCAGCAGCGCTCCCCGGACTAGCGGAAATGAGCAGTTCTTC.

The chain recombines TRBV5-1 with TRBJ1-4; TRBD1 agrees at 10 bases. The germline gives CDR1 SGHRS, CDR2 YFSETQ. Losses at the gene ends were 4 bases for V and 4 bases for J; bases not matched to a gene: 7. This CDR3 region has 16 residues. The CDR3 region has the DNA TGCGCCAGCAGCAAGGGACAGGGGCACGGTAATGAAAAACTGTTTTTT. This sequence encodes CASSKGQGHGNEKLFF.

Here the CDR3 reads CASSLGQSHNEQFF. CDR3 bases: TGCGCCAGCAGCTTGGGGCAGTCTCATAATGAGCAGTTCTTC. V gene TRBV5-1 combines with J gene TRBJ2-1; D unclear. Trimming took 0 bases from V and 7 from J, leaving 11 bases between them. The CDR3 sequence is 14 residues long. Germline V lookup: CDR1 SGHRS, CDR2 YFSETQ.

Notes on this clone: Additional DNA sequences in this sample encode the identical CDR3. This sequence joins TRBV11-3 and TRBJ1-1; D not certain. Germline values: CDR1 SGHNT, CDR2 YENEEA. Trimming removed 3 bases at V and 1 base at J, with 3 bases between. The length of the CDR3 is 12 residues. In DNA form, the CDR3 reads TGTGCCAGCAGCTTGAGGAACACTGAAGCTTTCTTT. The encoded protein is CASSLRNTEAFF. The full variable domain, in which reference TRBV11-3 and TRBJ1-1 provide the parts outside the CDR3, is EAGVVQSPRYKIIEKKQPVAFWCNPISGHNTLYWYLQNLGQGPELLIRYENEEAVDDSQLPKDRFSAERLKGVDSTLKIQPAELGDSAVYLCASSLRNTEAFFGQGTRLTVV.

The chain carries TRBV7-8 and TRBJ2-2, with D possibly being TRBD1 (5 bases). Germline lookup yields CDR1 SGHVS and CDR2 FQNEAQ. This CDR3 contains 13 residues. The V gene lost 2 bases and the J gene lost 7 bases, with 8 bases spanning the gap. The CDR3 nucleotides are TGTGCCAGCAGCTTACAGGGTAACGGGGAGCTGTTTTTT. As protein: CASSLQGNGELFF.

The chain links TRBV29-1 to TRBJ2-5; TRBD2 might be the D (5 bases). Per the germline V gene, CDR1 is SQVTM and CDR2 is ANQGSEA. CDR3 length: 12 amino acids. Trimming stripped 4 bases from V and 5 bases from J, with 11 bases between. CDR3 residues: CSVVGVQETQYF. As DNA, the CDR3 is TGCAGCGTTGTCGGGGTACAGGAGACCCAGTACTTC.

The chain uses TRBV19 and TRBJ2-1, with 7 bases identical to TRBD2. Trimming removed 4 bases from V and 7 bases from J; junction bases left unmatched: 10. CDR3 length: 15 amino acids. CDR1 is LNHDA, CDR2 SQIVND, per germline (reference sequence). The CDR3 here is CASSKGGGAVNEQFF. CDR3 coding DNA: TGTGCCAGTAGTAAAGGCGGGGGAGCAGTGAATGAGCAGTTCTTC.

This clone was recorded only once. The genes are TRBV6-2 or TRBV6-3 and TRBJ2-1, with 7 bases aligning to TRBD2. The CDR3 covers 16 residues. The V gene end was trimmed by 6 bases and the J gene end by 5 bases; junction bases not matched to a gene: 13. Germline CDR1 and CDR2: MNHEY and SVGEGT. CDR3 protein: CASSPHTSVLNNEQFF. In nucleotides, the CDR3 is TGTGCCAGCAGCCCTCATACTAGCGTCCTAAACAATGAGCAGTTCTTC.

This rearrangement joins TRBV27 to TRBJ2-1, with D possibly being TRBD1 (8 bases). CDR3 length: 14 amino acids. V gave up 7 bases and J gave up 9 bases, with 19 bases separating them. Germline values: CDR1 MNHEY, CDR2 SMNVEV (reference sequence). The CDR3: CASIPSGGGGEQFF. CDR3 DNA: TGTGCCAGCATTCCTTCAGGGGGCGGGGGTGAGCAGTTCTTC.

The chain links TRBV7-8 to TRBJ1-1, with 7 bases identical to TRBD1. CDR1 is SGHVS and CDR2 is FQNEAQ in the germline V gene. This CDR3 region has 14 residues. The V gene end was trimmed by 5 bases and the J gene end by 1 base; junction bases not matched to a gene: 4. The CDR3 sequence: CASSRTGRNTEAFF. The CDR3 coding sequence is TGTGCCAGCAGCAGGACAGGTCGGAACACTGAAGCTTTCTTT.

This chain uses TRBV12-5 with TRBJ2-1; 10 bases are shared with TRBD2. Unmatched junction bases numbered 6, after V lost 6 bases and J lost 7 bases. Germline lookup yields CDR1 LGHNT and CDR2 FRNRAP. This CDR3 contains 14 residues. The CDR3 nucleotides read TGTGCTAGTGGAGCGGGGGGGCCGCAGAATGAGCAGTTCTTC. Amino acids: CASGAGGPQNEQFF.

The chain has TRBV29-1 and TRBJ2-3, with D perhaps TRBD1 (5 bases). The germline V gene encodes CDR1 SQVTM and CDR2 ANQGSEA. The CDR3 runs 13 residues. The germline V and J ends were trimmed by 4 bases and 0 bases, with 8 bases remaining between them. In nucleotides, the CDR3 is TGCAGCGTTGGGACACAGAGCACAGATACGCAGTATTTT. Protein: CSVGTQSTDTQYF.

The chain uses TRBV11-2 and TRBJ1-5, with D possibly matching TRBD1 (6 bases). The CDR3 extends over 15 amino acids. Germline V lookup: CDR1 SGHAT, CDR2 FQNNGV. V lost 3 bases and J lost 1, with 10 bases in between. The CDR3 region is CASSLGHGSNQPQHF. DNA for the CDR3: TGTGCCAGCAGCTTGGGACATGGAAGCAATCAGCCCCAGCATTTT. The full variable domain, completed using reference TRBV11-2 and TRBJ1-5, is EAGVAQSPRYKIIEKRQSVAFWCNPISGHATLYWYQQILGQGPKLLIQFQNNGVVDDSQLPKDRFSAERLKGVDSTLKIQPAKLEDSAVYLCASSLGHGSNQPQHFGDGTRLSIL.

This chain uses TRBV4-3 with TRBJ1-6; 7 bases align to TRBD1. The J segment lost 5 bases and the V segment lost 5 bases, leaving 6 bases of the junction unmatched. CDR3 length: 15 amino acids. Germline V gene sequence: CDR1 LGHNA, CDR2 YSLEER. The CDR3 DNA reads TGCGCCAGCAGCGTACAGACAGGGAATAATTCACCCCTCCACTTT. This translates into CASSVQTGNNSPLHF.